This entry features one T cell receptor beta chain sequence. As yet, its antigen is unknown. These data are taken from a study of cytomegalovirus exposure and HLA in healthy donors. Findings of the study overall: Researchers reported in a later analysis that a missense DCLRE1C variant was tied to TCR beta V- and J-gene trimming. An assumption of roughly uniform sequencing depth across donors underlay the presence/absence analyses. Cytomegalovirus-associated TCR beta chains were listed, numbering some 150. In terms of immune exposure information, only CMV serostatus was available.

V lost 0 bases and J lost 3, with 17 bases in between. Germline values: CDR1 LNHDA, CDR2 SQIVND (reference sequence). This CDR3 is 17 amino acids long. Use of 60 Vbeta and 13 Jbeta primers characterized the PCR. TCRdb keeps only in-frame clones here, not all; method: immunoSEQ multiplex PCR. The data show some 200,000 clones, around 86% seen once. The chain uses TRBV19 and TRBJ1-2; D is possibly TRBD1 (6 bases). This clonotype was sampled from a woman aged 45 to 65 in good health and CMV-seropositive. Sequencing was carried out using PBMCs. The CDR3 coding sequence is TGTGCCAGTAGTATAGATCCACAGGGACGTGGGGACTATGGCTACACCTTC. It yields the protein CASSIDPQGRGDYGYTF.